A single sample gave rise to the 27 T cell receptor beta chains below, sequenced in a study of blood T cell repertoires in COVID-19. This table comes from immunoSEQ multiplex PCR, and its TCRdb copy is limited to in-frame clones, with some not included. The top ten clones hold almost 5% of a sample with approximately 170,000 clones, approximately 91% of them seen once. The sample consisted of peripheral blood. The origin of the receptors is a man younger than 30 with COVID-19, enrolled during active disease.

The rearrangement uses TRBV7-9 and TRBJ2-7; tentatively, D is TRBD2 (5 bases). V lost 2 bases to trimming and J lost 5 bases, with 19 bases between them. The CDR3 is made up of 16 amino acids. CDR1 and CDR2 from the germline V gene are SEHNR and FQNEAQ (reference sequence). The CDR3 reads CASSLYRRGSSHEQYF. The CDR3 bases are TGTGCCAGCAGCTTATATCGTCGAGGGTCTAGTCACGAGCAGTACTTC.

This chain links TRBV5-1 with TRBJ2-7; 12 nucleotides match TRBD1. Looked up from germline, CDR1 is SGHRS and CDR2 is YFSETQ. V shed 0 bases, J shed 5 bases, and the junction held 9 bases outside the gene matches. The CDR3 sequence is 17 residues long. The DNA for the CDR3 is TGCGCCAGCAGCTTGGTTACCGGGACAGGGGGCTTCGACGAGCAGTACTTC. This translates into CASSLVTGTGGFDEQYF.

This chain joins TRBV20-1 and TRBJ2-1; 8 bases match TRBD2. Germline V CDR1 and CDR2: DFQATT, SNEGSKA (reference sequence). The CDR3 runs to 14 residues. V gave up 3 bases and J gave up 3 bases; unmatched junction bases: 4. The CDR3: CSASSGISYNEQFF. CDR3 sequence (DNA): TGCAGTGCTAGTAGCGGGATAAGCTACAATGAGCAGTTCTTC.

J is TRBJ1-1 and V is TRBV10-3, with D possibly TRBD1 on 5 matching bases. The V and J ends lost 0 bases and 3 bases respectively, with 8 bases between them. From germline, CDR1 is ENHRY and CDR2 SYGVKD. The CDR3 has 14 amino acids. The CDR3 nucleotides read TGTGCCATCAGTGAGTCGGGCAGGGACACTGAAGCTTTCTTT. Translating it yields CAISESGRDTEAFF.

This chain links TRBV10-3 with TRBJ1-2; tentatively, D is TRBD1 (5 bases). This CDR3 has 17 residues. Per germline, CDR1 ENHRY and CDR2 SYGVKD. The ends were cut back, 8 bases at V and 6 bases at J, with 28 bases in the middle. CDR3 loop: CAIGGKTLDTDGDGYTF. The CDR3 DNA reads TGTGCCATCGGGGGGAAGACACTTGACACAGATGGGGATGGCTACACCTTC.

The chain joins TRBV11-2 to TRBJ1-2, with 9 bases that match TRBD1. The trim removed 5 bases at V and 4 bases at J, leaving 11 bases unmatched. This CDR3 is 16 amino acids long. Germline V gives CDR1 SGHAT, CDR2 FQNNGV. The CDR3 region has the DNA TGTGCCAGCAGCCCCCGCCGGGACAGGGCGGGCTATGGCTACACCTTC. This codes for CASSPRRDRAGYGYTF. The complete variable domain, with remaining parts taken from reference TRBV11-2 and TRBJ1-2, reads EAGVAQSPRYKIIEKRQSVAFWCNPISGHATLYWYQQILGQGPKLLIQFQNNGVVDDSQLPKDRFSAERLKGVDSTLKIQPAKLEDSAVYLCASSPRRDRAGYGYTFGSGTRLTVV.

The rearrangement joins TRBV28 to TRBJ2-5, with 11 bases aligning to TRBD2. Germline V gives CDR1 MDHEN, CDR2 SYDVKM. The trim removed 7 bases at V and 4 bases at J, leaving 8 bases unmatched. The CDR3 covers 15 residues. The CDR3 sequence: CASIVAGGPLETQYF. The CDR3 region has the DNA TGTGCCAGCATTGTAGCGGGAGGGCCTCTAGAGACCCAGTACTTC.

CDR3 loop: CASSSPRTYNEQFF. The CDR3 nucleotides read TGTGCCAGCAGCTCTCCCCGTACCTACAATGAGCAGTTCTTC. The chain has TRBV7-2 and TRBJ2-1; no clear D. The germline gives CDR1 SGHTA, CDR2 FQGNSA. This CDR3 is 14 amino acids long. V dropped 4 bases and J dropped 2 bases, with 9 bases sitting between them.

The J gene is TRBJ2-7, the V gene TRBV7-2; TRBD2 matches 8 bases. The CDR3 runs 15 residues. V shed 1 base and J 3 bases; nucleotides not matched to a gene: 5. CDR1 is SGHTA and CDR2 is FQGNSA in the germline V gene. The CDR3 loop is CASSLGGRRLYEQYF. The CDR3 region has the DNA TGTGCCAGCAGCTTAGGCGGGAGGCGCCTCTACGAGCAGTACTTC. Full variable domain (missing parts from reference TRBV7-2 and TRBJ2-7): GAGVSQSPSNKVTEKGKDVELRCDPISGHTALYWYRQSLGQGLEFLIYFQGNSAPDKSGLPSDRFSAERTGGSVSTLTIQRTQQEDSAVYLCASSLGGRRLYEQYFGPGTRLTVT.

V gene TRBV2 combines with J gene TRBJ2-7, with 10 nucleotides matching TRBD2. Germline V gives CDR1 SNHLY, CDR2 FYNNEI. With V trimmed by 6 bases and J by 4 bases, 12 bases remained unmatched. The CDR3 is 16 residues long. CDR3 bases: TGTGCCAGCAGGGAACTAGCGGGAATCCGTCGATACGAGCAGTACTTC. Translating it yields CASRELAGIRRYEQYF.

The V and J genes are TRBV2 and TRBJ2-1; D might be TRBD1 (5 bases). V lost 8 bases, J lost 8 bases, and 19 bases lay in between. The CDR3 extends over 14 amino acids. CDR1 is SNHLY, CDR2 FYNNEI, per germline. CDR3 residues: CASFEGVVPHEQFF. The CDR3 DNA sequence: TGTGCCAGCTTCGAAGGGGTAGTCCCCCATGAGCAGTTCTTC.

The J gene is TRBJ2-3, the V gene TRBV5-4; possibly TRBD2 for D (5 bases). Germline V CDR1 and CDR2: SGHNT, YYREEE (reference sequence). Deletions cut 7 bases from V and 0 bases from J, with 18 bases between. The CDR3 covers 16 residues. In DNA, the CDR3 is TGTGCCAGCCGCAGTCTGACTACCCCTAGCACAGATACGCAGTATTTT. Translation gives CASRSLTTPSTDTQYF.

The chain couples TRBV21-1 to TRBJ1-1; the table's D gene call, TRBD1, was not cross checked with the DNA. TRBV21-1 is reported as a pseudogene. There are 13 residues in the CDR3. This chain's CDR3 is CASSLQGSAEAFF. The DNA for the CDR3 is TGTGCCAGCAGCTTACAGGGGAGCGCTGAAGCTTTCTTT.

The rearrangement joins TRBV11-2 to TRBJ2-5; D gene unclear. V gave up 3 bases and J gave up 0 bases, with 8 bases separating them. This CDR3 contains 14 residues. CDR1 SGHAT and CDR2 FQNNGV come from the germline V gene. CDR3: CASSFLNYQETQYF. CDR3 DNA sequence: TGTGCCAGCAGCTTTCTAAACTACCAAGAGACCCAGTACTTC.

The chain couples TRBV5-1 to TRBJ2-1, with a weak D call TRBD2 (6 bases). Germline V gene data show CDR1 as SGHRS and CDR2 as YFSETQ. This CDR3 has 13 residues. V lost 6 bases and J lost 4, with 11 bases in between. CDR3 sequence (DNA): TGCGCCAGCACGGGGGACGGGTACAATGAGCAGTTCTTC. It translates to CASTGDGYNEQFF. Filled out from reference TRBV5-1 and TRBJ2-1, the complete variable domain reads KAGVTQTPRYLIKTRGQQVTLSCSPISGHRSVSWYQQTPGQGLQFLFEYFSETQRNKGNFPGRFSGRQFSNSRSEMNVSTLELGDSALYLCASTGDGYNEQFFGPGTRLTVL.

CDR3 DNA sequence: TGTGCCAGCTCTGGGCTAGCGGGACCCACAGATACGCAGTATTTT. Translated, it gives CASSGLAGPTDTQYF. The genes are TRBV2 and TRBJ2-3; 9 bases align to TRBD2. Germline V gives CDR1 SNHLY, CDR2 FYNNEI. The CDR3 totals 15 residues. J was trimmed by 2 bases and V by 8 bases; bases with no gene match: 8.

The chain is built from TRBV9 and TRBJ2-1, with D perhaps TRBD2 (5 bases). V lost 0 bases, J lost 10 bases, and 8 bases lay in between. The CDR3 loop spans 12 amino acids. CDR1 is SGDLS and CDR2 is YYNGEE in the germline V gene. In DNA form, the CDR3 reads TGTGCCAGCAGCGTAGCTGGGGAGGAGCAGTTCTTC. It yields the protein CASSVAGEEQFF.

V gene TRBV6-5 combines with J gene TRBJ1-1, with D unresolved. Trimming removed 6 bases from V and 4 bases from J, with 9 bases in between. The CDR3 has 12 residues. Germline V lookup: CDR1 MNHEY, CDR2 SVGAGI. CDR3 nucleotides: TGTGCCAGCAGCCTACCTAGCACTGAAGCTTTCTTT. Its protein product is CASSLPSTEAFF.

CDR3 sequence reads: CAWGIGDEQFF. The DNA for the CDR3 is TGTGCCTGGGGTATAGGGGATGAGCAGTTCTTC. The chain joins TRBV30 to TRBJ2-1; tentative D call: TRBD1 (5 bases). Germline V gives CDR1 GTSNPN, CDR2 SVGIG (reference sequence). This CDR3 contains 11 residues. V shed 5 bases and J shed 8 bases, with 10 bases lying between them.

The J gene is TRBJ1-5, the V gene TRBV10-3; a possible D gene is TRBD1 (5 bases). CDR3 length equals 13 residues. Germline V gene data show CDR1 as ENHRY and CDR2 as SYGVKD. The ends were cut back, 10 bases at V and 7 bases at J, with 17 bases in the middle. CDR3 amino acids: CATDRSQGQPQHF. The CDR3 coding sequence is TGTGCCACCGACCGGTCCCAGGGCCAGCCCCAGCATTTT.

Here the CDR3 DNA reads TGTGCCAGCAGCCCTCGATGGGACAGGGCCTATGGCTACACCTTC. Translated, it gives CASSPRWDRAYGYTF. This chain connects TRBV5-6 to TRBJ1-2, with 9 positions matching TRBD1. Unmatched junction bases numbered 8, after V lost 4 bases and J lost 4 bases. Germline V gene lookup returns CDR1 SGHDT and CDR2 YYEEEE. The length of the CDR3 is 15 residues.

The J gene is TRBJ2-1, the V gene TRBV27, with D possibly matching TRBD2 (6 bases). This CDR3 is 15 amino acids long. Germline lookup yields CDR1 MNHEY and CDR2 SMNVEV (reference sequence). V was pared by 4 bases and J by 0 bases, with 10 bases between. The CDR3 spells CASSYKRASYNEQFF. The CDR3 DNA reads as TGTGCCAGCAGTTATAAGCGGGCCTCCTACAATGAGCAGTTCTTC.

The chain recombines TRBV19 with TRBJ2-5; D is undetermined. V gave up 10 bases and J gave up 4 bases, with 7 bases separating them. The CDR3 is made up of 10 amino acids. Germline-derived CDR1 and CDR2 are LNHDA and SQIVND (reference sequence). The CDR3 DNA reads TGTGCCATTCCAGGAGAGACCCAGTACTTC. Translated, it gives CAIPGETQYF. The full variable domain, in which reference TRBV19 and TRBJ2-5 provide the parts outside the CDR3, is DGGITQSPKYLFRKEGQNVTLSCEQNLNHDAMYWYRQDPGQGLRLIYYSQIVNDFQKGDIAEGYSVSREKKESFPLTVTSAQKNPTAFYLCAIPGETQYFGPGTRLLVL.

The chain joins TRBV28 to TRBJ2-7; TRBD1 aligns across 7 bases. In germline, CDR1 is MDHEN, CDR2 SYDVKM. The CDR3 covers 12 residues. Unmatched junction bases numbered 5, after V lost 8 bases and J lost 4 bases. This CDR3 is CASRDSRYEQYF. The CDR3 bases are TGTGCCAGCCGGGACAGTAGGTACGAGCAGTACTTC.

V and J are TRBV18 and TRBJ1-6; D gene ambiguous. V lost 3 bases and J 3 bases, leaving 9 bases between the germline ends. Germline V gives CDR1 KGHSH, CDR2 LQKENI. This CDR3 contains 15 residues. The CDR3 protein is CASSPRANYNSPLHF. For the CDR3, the DNA is TGTGCCAGCTCACCGCGGGCTAACTATAATTCACCCCTCCACTTT. Using reference TRBV18 and TRBJ1-6 for the parts outside the CDR3, the full variable domain is NAGVMQNPRHLVRRRGQEARLRCSPMKGHSHVYWYRQLPEEGLKFMVYLQKENIIDESGMPKERFSAEFPKEGPSILRIQQVVRGDSAAYFCASSPRANYNSPLHFGNGTRLTVT.

V and J are TRBV4-1 and TRBJ1-2; tentatively, D is TRBD1 (5 bases). CDR3 length equals 18 residues. V was clipped by 0 bases and J by 4 bases, with 21 bases between them. The germline V gene encodes CDR1 MGHRA and CDR2 YSYEKL. In DNA form, the CDR3 reads TGCGCCAGCAGCCAAGATCGAGTCCGGACACACCTAGGCTATGGCTACACCTTC. This codes for CASSQDRVRTHLGYGYTF.

The chain couples TRBV10-3 to TRBJ1-1; 7 positions agree with TRBD1. CDR1 ENHRY and CDR2 SYGVKD come from the germline V gene. The J segment lost 3 bases and the V segment lost 6 bases, leaving 1 base of the junction unmatched. CDR3 length: 12 amino acids. The CDR3 spells CAIRGTDTEAFF. The CDR3 nucleotides read TGTGCCATCAGGGGGACAGACACTGAAGCTTTCTTT.